The TCR beta chain described here comes from a study of OX40 agonist ivuxolimab in advanced cancers. Clones were read by immunoSEQ multiplex PCR, and TCRdb kept only the in-frame ones, dropping some. The table includes around 84,000 clones, roughly 87% detected once. Germline V gives CDR1 MDHEN, CDR2 SYDVKM. The CDR3 has 14 residues. Trimming removed 5 bases from V and 2 bases from J; junction bases left unmatched: 6. The rearrangement joins TRBV28 to TRBJ2-7; 7 bases map to TRBD2. The sample consisted of CD4+ or CD8+ T cells sorted from blood, taken in a trial of the OX40 agonist ivuxolimab. This clonotype was sampled from an adult with an advanced solid tumor such as melanoma, head and neck, liver or kidney cancer. CDR3 sequence (DNA): TGTGCCAGCAGTAGGCCTAGCGGAACCTACGAGCAGTACTTC. This gives the protein CASSRPSGTYEQYF.